Presented here are 22 T cell receptor beta chains from one specimen sequenced in a study of CD8+CD57+ T cells in acquired aplastic anemia. Template material for TCR beta VDJ and CDR3 profiling consisted of genomic DNA. TCRdb reprocessed the reads via MiXCR and lists one record per CDR3 protein. There are 180,000 or so distinct CDR3 sequences in the sample; 35% to 50% occur only once, and about 2.9% lies in the top ten. The sequencing input was sorted CD4+, CD8+, or CD8+CD57+ T cells (not recorded which) from PBMCs. The receptors originated from a human donor in good health.

This clonotype was seen many times. This sequence joins TRBV7-3 and TRBJ2-3; 8 bases line up with TRBD2. The CDR3 has 16 residues. Germline V lookup: CDR1 SGHTA, CDR2 FQGTGA. J gave up 2 bases and V 4 bases, and 8 bases lay outside the gene matches. DNA for the CDR3: TGTGCCAGCAGCTCCTCCAGCGGGAGCGACACAGATACGCAGTATTTT. It yields the protein CASSSSSGSDTDTQYF.

V gene TRBV12-3 or TRBV12-4 combines with J gene TRBJ1-1; TRBD1 is a possible D gene (6 bases). There are 13 residues in the CDR3. Trimming took 6 bases from V and 4 from J, leaving 12 bases between them. CDR3 coding DNA: TGTGCCAGCAGGGTGCGGGGGCGCACTGAAGCTTTCTTT. Translated, it gives CASRVRGRTEAFF.

The rearrangement uses TRBV5-4 and TRBJ1-1, with 9 positions matching TRBD1. Germline values: CDR1 SGHNT, CDR2 YYREEE (reference sequence). CDR3 length equals 14 residues. Trimming at V came to 4 bases and at J to 7 bases, leaving 8 bases not matched to a gene. CDR3 DNA: TGTGCCAGCAGCCTACAGGGGGCCCCCGTTGAAGCTTTCTTT. Its protein is CASSLQGAPVEAFF.

The chain couples TRBV2 to TRBJ2-3; 14 nucleotides match TRBD2. This CDR3 comprises 15 residues. Trimming took 6 bases from V and 5 from J; bases not matched to a gene: 4. Germline assignment: CDR1 SNHLY and CDR2 FYNNEI. CDR3 sequence: CASSGTSGSVDTQYF. Here the CDR3 DNA reads TGTGCCAGCAGCGGGACTAGCGGGAGTGTAGATACGCAGTATTTT.

V is TRBV29-1 and J is TRBJ1-1, with TRBD1 identical over 7 bases. There are 13 residues in the CDR3. Germline V gene lookup returns CDR1 SQVTM and CDR2 ANQGSEA. V gave up 3 bases and J gave up 5 bases; unmatched junction bases: 6. In DNA form, the CDR3 reads TGCAGCGTTGAGGGCCAGGGGGGTACTGAAGCTTTCTTT. Protein sequence: CSVEGQGGTEAFF.

This clonotype was observed many times. The genes are TRBV20-1 and TRBJ1-1, with 8 bases matching TRBD1. The V segment lost 5 bases and the J segment 1 base; nucleotides outside the gene matches: 9. Germline V gives CDR1 DFQATT, CDR2 SNEGSKA (reference sequence). The CDR3 runs to 15 residues. CDR3 region: CSARAVDRANTEAFF. The DNA of the CDR3 is TGCAGTGCTCGAGCCGTGGACAGGGCGAACACTGAAGCTTTCTTT.

This clonotype was seen more than once but under ten times. The chain recombines TRBV7-9 with TRBJ2-1; 7 bases are a match to TRBD1. The CDR3 is 13 residues long. The germline gives CDR1 SEHNR, CDR2 FQNEAQ (reference sequence). J lost 3 bases, V lost 6 bases, and 2 bases had no gene match. CDR3 loop: CASRGTDYNEQFF. The CDR3 nucleotides read TGTGCCAGCAGGGGGACAGACTACAATGAGCAGTTCTTC.

About this clonotype itself: Sequence at one end of the junction differs from germline and may be a read error. The chain carries TRBV19 and TRBJ2-6; D is uncertain. Germline CDR1 LNHDA, CDR2 SQIVND (reference sequence). The CDR3 sequence is 13 residues long. The CDR3 sequence: CANSSLGANVLTF. In DNA form, the CDR3 reads TGTGCCAATAGTTCCCTTGGGGCCAACGTCCTGACTTTC.

About this clonotype itself: This may be a read error, as it is one base from a much larger clone. The CDR3 reads CVSRTLRSPLHF. As DNA, the CDR3 is TGTGTCAGCAGAACCCTCAGATCACCCCTCCACTTT. V usage is TRBV28 and J usage is TRBJ1-6; no reliable D call. Germline V lookup: CDR1 MDHEN, CDR2 SYDVKM. The CDR3 has 12 residues.

This chain uses TRBV5-1 with TRBJ2-1; 7 bases agree with TRBD1. The CDR3 consists of 14 residues. V trimming: 7 bases; J trimming: 0 bases; junction bases outside the gene matches: 4. The V gene's germline CDR1 is SGHRS and CDR2 YFSETQ. The CDR3 reads CASGQASSYNEQFF. CDR3 nucleotide sequence: TGCGCCAGCGGACAGGCGAGCTCCTACAATGAGCAGTTCTTC.

This clonotype was counted at least ten times. V usage is TRBV12-3 or TRBV12-4 and J usage is TRBJ2-1; TRBD2 is a possible D gene (6 bases). This CDR3 is built from 14 residues. V was pared by 3 bases and J by 11 bases, with 17 bases between. The CDR3 region is CASSLRPPGGQQFF. The CDR3, as DNA: TGTGCCAGCAGTTTGCGCCCTCCCGGAGGGCAGCAGTTCTTC.

This clonotype has only a few counts. This could be a read error, since a much larger clone is one nucleotide away. This is likely a read error, given that the CDR3 carries no conserved phenylalanine or tryptophan at its end. The chain combines TRBV19 with TRBJ2-1; D not resolved. Between the trimmed V and J ends, which lost 0 bases and 4 bases, there was a span of 7 bases. The CDR3 sequence is 14 residues long. Germline CDR1 reads LNHDA; CDR2 reads SQIVND (reference sequence). The CDR3 sequence: CASSIEGWYNEQFL. The CDR3 coding sequence is TGTGCCAGTAGTATAGAGGGGTGGTACAATGAGCAGTTCCTC.

This clonotype was seen at least ten times. The rearrangement uses TRBV9 and TRBJ2-7; no definite D call. Germline CDR1 and CDR2: SGDLS and YYNGEE. The CDR3 loop spans 15 amino acids. V was clipped by 0 bases and J by 2 bases, with 12 bases between them. In DNA form, the CDR3 reads TGTGCCAGCAGCGTAGGACCGGAGATTACCTACGAGCAGTACTTC. Its translation: CASSVGPEITYEQYF.

This clonotype was counted at least ten times. The chain joins TRBV10-2 to TRBJ1-1; D gene unclear. This CDR3 has 14 amino acids. Per the germline V gene, CDR1 is WSHSY and CDR2 is SAAADI. V was pared by 3 bases and J by 1 base, with 9 bases between. CDR3 nucleotide sequence: TGCGCCAGCAGTGATATACATTCGAACACTGAAGCTTTCTTT. This sequence encodes CASSDIHSNTEAFF.

This clonotype was observed many times. The chain has TRBV20-1 and TRBJ2-7, with 8 bases lining up with TRBD1. The CDR3 loop spans 14 amino acids. Germline V gene lookup returns CDR1 DFQATT and CDR2 SNEGSKA (reference sequence). After removal of 0 bases from V and 3 bases from J, the junction contained 4 bases not matched to a gene. The CDR3 loop reads CSAREATGGYEQYF. CDR3 bases: TGCAGTGCTAGAGAAGCCACAGGGGGCTACGAGCAGTACTTC.

This clonotype was counted many times. V gene TRBV6-5 combines with J gene TRBJ1-5, with 9 bases lining up with TRBD1. With V trimmed by 7 bases and J by 5 bases, 6 bases remained unmatched. The V gene's germline CDR1 is MNHEY and CDR2 SVGAGI. The length of the CDR3 is 14 residues. CDR3 region: CASIGTGKDQPQHF. In nucleotides, the CDR3 is TGTGCCAGCATTGGGACAGGGAAGGATCAGCCCCAGCATTTT.

The rearrangement uses TRBV10-3 and TRBJ2-2; TRBD1 might be the D (5 bases). Germline lookup yields CDR1 ENHRY and CDR2 SYGVKD. This CDR3 contains 14 residues. With 4 bases removed from V and 7 bases from J, the gap between germline ends came to 13 bases. The CDR3 nucleotides are TGTGCCATCAGTGTGGACAAGGGGTTCGGGGAGCTGTTTTTT. Translated: CAISVDKGFGELFF.

The V and J genes are TRBV10-3 and TRBJ2-7, with 9 bases lining up with TRBD2. The V and J ends lost 3 bases and 3 bases, in that order; junction bases with no gene match: 12. The germline V gene has CDR1 ENHRY and CDR2 SYGVKD. The CDR3 length is 17 residues. CDR3 sequence reads: CAISEVSGASGNYEQYF. Here the CDR3 DNA reads TGTGCCATCAGTGAAGTTTCCGGGGCTAGCGGGAACTACGAGCAGTACTTC.

The sample holds a few counts of this clonotype. The chain employs TRBV12-3 or TRBV12-4 and TRBJ1-2; D may be TRBD1 (6 bases). The CDR3 totals 15 residues. V lost 7 bases and J lost 3, with 18 bases in between. CDR3 sequence reads: CASTARGRYYYGYTF. CDR3 coding DNA: TGTGCCAGCACCGCCAGGGGCCGTTATTACTATGGCTACACCTTC.

This clonotype has only one observation. Since a much larger clone is just one base distant, this may be a read error. The chain recombines TRBV19 with TRBJ2-2; D possibly matches TRBD1 or TRBD2 (5 bases each). CDR3 size: 13 residues. The V end was cut by 4 bases, the J end by 13 bases, with 16 bases between. Germline lookup yields CDR1 LNHDA and CDR2 SQIVND (reference sequence). This chain's CDR3 is CASSTRVTEGLFF. The CDR3 DNA reads TGTGCCAGTAGTACCAGGGTTACCGAGGGGCTGTTTTTT.

The gene calls are TRBV2 and TRBJ2-7; D gene ambiguous. Trimming stripped 5 bases from V and 0 bases from J, with 11 bases between. Germline V gene lookup returns CDR1 SNHLY and CDR2 FYNNEI. CDR3 length: 14 residues. CDR3 coding DNA: TGTGCCAGCAGTTATGGCCTAGACTCCTACGAGCAGTACTTC. Protein product: CASSYGLDSYEQYF.

The chain recombines TRBV7-7 with TRBJ2-7; weak D call: TRBD2 (6 bases). The CDR3 is 12 residues long. Germline-derived CDR1 and CDR2 are SSHAT and FNYEAQ (reference sequence). The DNA of the CDR3 is TGTGCTAGCGGCCCCCAAGGGTTCGAGCAGTACTTC. This sequence encodes CASGPQGFEQYF.